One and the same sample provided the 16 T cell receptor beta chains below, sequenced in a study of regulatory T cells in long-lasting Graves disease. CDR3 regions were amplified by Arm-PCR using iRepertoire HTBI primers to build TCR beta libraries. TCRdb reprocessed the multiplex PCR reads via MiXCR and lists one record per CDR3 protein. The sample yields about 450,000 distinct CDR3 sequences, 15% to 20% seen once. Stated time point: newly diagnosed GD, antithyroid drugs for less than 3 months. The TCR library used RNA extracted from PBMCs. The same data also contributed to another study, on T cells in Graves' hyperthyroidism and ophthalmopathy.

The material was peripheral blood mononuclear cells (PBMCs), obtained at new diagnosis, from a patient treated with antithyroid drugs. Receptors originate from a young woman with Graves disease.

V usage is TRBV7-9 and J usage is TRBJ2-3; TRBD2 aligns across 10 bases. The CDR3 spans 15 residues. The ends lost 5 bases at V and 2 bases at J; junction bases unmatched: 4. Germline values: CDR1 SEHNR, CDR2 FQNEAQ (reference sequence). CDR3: CASSGTSGDTDTQYF. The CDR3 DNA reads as TGTGCCAGCAGCGGTACTAGCGGGGACACAGATACGCAGTATTTT.

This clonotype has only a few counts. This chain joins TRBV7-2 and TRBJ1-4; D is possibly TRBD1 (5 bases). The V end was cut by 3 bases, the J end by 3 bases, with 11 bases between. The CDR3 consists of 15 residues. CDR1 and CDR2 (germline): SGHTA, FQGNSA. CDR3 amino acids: CASSLVGQANEKLFF. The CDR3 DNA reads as TGTGCCAGCAGCTTGGTGGGGCAGGCTAATGAAAAACTGTTTTTT.

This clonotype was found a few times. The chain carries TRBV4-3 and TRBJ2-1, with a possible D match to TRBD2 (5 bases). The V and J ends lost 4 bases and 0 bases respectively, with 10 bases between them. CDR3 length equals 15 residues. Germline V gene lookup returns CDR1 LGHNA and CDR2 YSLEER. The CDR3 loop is CASSPSGLSYNEQFF. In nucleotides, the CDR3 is TGCGCCAGCAGCCCCAGCGGCCTCTCCTACAATGAGCAGTTCTTC.

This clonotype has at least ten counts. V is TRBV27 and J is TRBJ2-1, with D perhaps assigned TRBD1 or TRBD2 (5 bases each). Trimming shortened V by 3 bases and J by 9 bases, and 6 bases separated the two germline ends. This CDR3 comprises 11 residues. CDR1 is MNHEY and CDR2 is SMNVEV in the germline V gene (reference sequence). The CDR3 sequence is CASSFGAEQFF. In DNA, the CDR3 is TGTGCCAGCAGTTTCGGGGCTGAGCAGTTCTTC.

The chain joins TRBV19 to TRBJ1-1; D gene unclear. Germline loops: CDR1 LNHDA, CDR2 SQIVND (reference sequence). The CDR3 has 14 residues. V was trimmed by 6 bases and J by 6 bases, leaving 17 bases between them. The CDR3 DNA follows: TGTGCCAGTAGGGTATTGGCAATGCCCTCTGAAGCTTTCTTT. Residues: CASRVLAMPSEAFF.

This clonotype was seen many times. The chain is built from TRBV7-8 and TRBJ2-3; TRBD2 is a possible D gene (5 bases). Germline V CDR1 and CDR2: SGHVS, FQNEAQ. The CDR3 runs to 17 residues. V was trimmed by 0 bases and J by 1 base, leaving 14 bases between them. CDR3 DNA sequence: TGTGCCAGCAGCTTAGCGGGAGAGTACGGGGGCACAGATACGCAGTATTTT. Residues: CASSLAGEYGGTDTQYF.

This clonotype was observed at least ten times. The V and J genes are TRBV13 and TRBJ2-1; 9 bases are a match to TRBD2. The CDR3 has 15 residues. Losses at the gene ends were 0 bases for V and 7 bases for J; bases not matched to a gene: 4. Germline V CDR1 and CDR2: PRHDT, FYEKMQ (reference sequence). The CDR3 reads CASSLGRGRANEQFF. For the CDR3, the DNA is TGTGCCAGCAGCTTAGGCCGCGGGAGGGCAAATGAGCAGTTCTTC.

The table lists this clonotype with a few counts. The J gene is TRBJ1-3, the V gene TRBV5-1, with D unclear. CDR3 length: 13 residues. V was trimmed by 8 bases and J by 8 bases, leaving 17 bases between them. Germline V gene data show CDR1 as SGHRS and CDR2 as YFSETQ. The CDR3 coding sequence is TGCGCCAGTCCGGCGCCGGCGTGGGACACCATATATTTT. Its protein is CASPAPAWDTIYF.

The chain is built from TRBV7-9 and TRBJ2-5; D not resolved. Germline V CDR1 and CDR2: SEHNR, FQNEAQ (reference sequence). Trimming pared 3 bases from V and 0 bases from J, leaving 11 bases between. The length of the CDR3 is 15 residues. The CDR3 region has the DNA TGTGCCAGCAGCTTTATCCTAGGTTACCAAGAGACCCAGTACTTC. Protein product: CASSFILGYQETQYF.

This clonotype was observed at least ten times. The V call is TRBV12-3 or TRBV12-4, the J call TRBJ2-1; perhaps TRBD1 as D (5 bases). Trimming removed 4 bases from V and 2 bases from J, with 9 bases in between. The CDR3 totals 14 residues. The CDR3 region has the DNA TGTGCCAGCAGTTCCAGGGCGACCTACAATGAGCAGTTCTTC. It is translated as CASSSRATYNEQFF.

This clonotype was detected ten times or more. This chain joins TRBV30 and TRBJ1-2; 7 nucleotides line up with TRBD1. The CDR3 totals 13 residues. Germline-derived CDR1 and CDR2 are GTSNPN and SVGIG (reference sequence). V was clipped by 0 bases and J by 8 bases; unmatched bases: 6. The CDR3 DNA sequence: TGTGCCTGGAGTGTAACCGGGACAGAAGGCTACACCTTC. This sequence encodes CAWSVTGTEGYTF.

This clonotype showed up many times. The CDR3 here is CASSSGRAVEQYF. CDR3 coding DNA: TGTGCCAGCAGTAGCGGGAGGGCCGTCGAGCAGTACTTC. This chain joins TRBV28 and TRBJ2-7; 10 bases fit TRBD2. CDR3 length: 13 residues. V gave up 5 bases and J gave up 6 bases; unmatched junction bases: 4. CDR1 is MDHEN and CDR2 is SYDVKM in the germline V gene. Filled out from reference TRBV28 and TRBJ2-7, the complete variable domain reads DVKVTQSSRYLVKRTGEKVFLECVQDMDHENMFWYRQDPGLGLRLIYFSYDVKMKEKGDIPEGYSVSREKKERFSLILESASTNQTSMYLCASSSGRAVEQYFGPGTRLTVT.

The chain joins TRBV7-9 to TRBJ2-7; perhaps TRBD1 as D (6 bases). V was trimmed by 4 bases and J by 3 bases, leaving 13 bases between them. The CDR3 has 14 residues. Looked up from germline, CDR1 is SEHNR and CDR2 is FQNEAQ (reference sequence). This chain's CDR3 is CASSSFRGFYEQYF. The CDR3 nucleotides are TGTGCCAGCAGCTCATTCAGGGGCTTCTACGAGCAGTACTTC.

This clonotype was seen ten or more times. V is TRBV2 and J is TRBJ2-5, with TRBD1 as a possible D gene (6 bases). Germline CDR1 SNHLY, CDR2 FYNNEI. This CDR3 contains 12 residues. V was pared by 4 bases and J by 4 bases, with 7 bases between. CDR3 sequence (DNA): TGTGCCAGCAGTGCCAGGGGAGAGACCCAGTACTTC. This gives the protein CASSARGETQYF.

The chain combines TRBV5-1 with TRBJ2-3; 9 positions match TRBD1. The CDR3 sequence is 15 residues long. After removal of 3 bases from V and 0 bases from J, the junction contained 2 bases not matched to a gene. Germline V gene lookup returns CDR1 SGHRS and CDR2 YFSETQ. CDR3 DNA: TGCGCCAGCAGCTCGACAGGGGGGAGCACAGATACGCAGTATTTT. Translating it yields CASSSTGGSTDTQYF.

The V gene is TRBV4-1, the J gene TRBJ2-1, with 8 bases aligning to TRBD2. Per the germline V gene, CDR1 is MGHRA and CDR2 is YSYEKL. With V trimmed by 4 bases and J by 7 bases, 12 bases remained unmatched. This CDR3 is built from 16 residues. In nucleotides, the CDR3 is TGCGCCAGCAGCCGGCGACGGGAGGGGGGGATAAATGAGCAGTTCTTC. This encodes CASSRRREGGINEQFF.